Below are 27 T cell receptor beta chains sequenced from a single sample in a study of cytomegalovirus exposure and HLA in healthy donors. The PCR contained 60 Vbeta and 13 Jbeta primers. The repertoire was sequenced with immunoSEQ multiplex PCR; TCRdb's copy has only in-frame clones and lacks some. The sample contains approximately 61,000 clones, approximately 58% of which appear only once. Sequenced material: PBMCs. Receptors were obtained from a woman aged 45-59 years in good health and CMV-seronegative.

The gene calls are TRBV18 and TRBJ1-1; 8 nucleotides match TRBD1. The germline V gene has CDR1 KGHSH and CDR2 LQKENI. V lost 5 bases and J lost 3; bases outside the gene matches: 2. This CDR3 spans 13 amino acids. This CDR3 is CASSAGQDTEAFF. CDR3 nucleotides: TGTGCCAGCTCAGCGGGACAGGACACTGAAGCTTTCTTT.

V usage is TRBV5-6 and J usage is TRBJ1-2; maybe TRBD1 (5 bases). The V gene lost 4 bases and the J gene lost 3 bases, with 7 bases spanning the gap. CDR3 length equals 12 residues. Germline values: CDR1 SGHDT, CDR2 YYEEEE. This CDR3 reads CASSTGDYGYTF. CDR3 coding DNA: TGTGCCAGCAGCACGGGGGACTATGGCTACACCTTC.

The chain recombines TRBV11-3 with TRBJ1-1; 10 bases line up with TRBD1. Germline CDR1 SGHNT, CDR2 YENEEA. CDR3 length equals 17 residues. V shed 2 bases, J shed 0 bases, and the junction held 6 bases outside the gene matches. The CDR3 DNA sequence: TGTGCCAGCAGCTTAACGCGGACAGGGGGTTTGAACACTGAAGCTTTCTTT. Translating gives CASSLTRTGGLNTEAFF.

Only a few counts were recorded for this clone. The chain couples TRBV6-5 to TRBJ1-5; D uncertain. The CDR3 spans 13 residues. Trimming stripped 4 bases from V and 2 bases from J, with 6 bases between. Germline values: CDR1 MNHEY, CDR2 SVGAGI. The CDR3 loop is CASSSKRNQPQHF. The CDR3 bases are TGTGCCAGCAGTTCTAAACGCAATCAGCCCCAGCATTTT.

The chain has TRBV5-1 and TRBJ2-2, with 9 bases matching TRBD1. This CDR3 has 17 residues. J lost 7 bases, V lost 0 bases, and 10 bases had no gene match. Germline V gene data show CDR1 as SGHRS and CDR2 as YFSETQ. The CDR3 region has the DNA TGCGCCAGCAGCTTGGATCCTACGACAGGGGGGATCGGGGAGCTGTTTTTT. This translates into CASSLDPTTGGIGELFF.

The gene calls are TRBV6-1 and TRBJ1-5; TRBD1 aligns across 9 bases. Germline V gives CDR1 MNHNS, CDR2 SASEGT. The CDR3 runs to 15 residues. The junction had 7 bases not matched to a gene; V was cut back by 4 bases and J by 6 bases. The CDR3 is CASSGGWTGVQPQHF. In DNA form, the CDR3 reads TGTGCCAGCAGTGGGGGTTGGACAGGGGTTCAGCCCCAGCATTTT.

The CDR3 nucleotides read TGTGCCAGCAGCTGGGGACTAGCGGGTTACAATGAGCAGTTCTTC. Protein sequence: CASSWGLAGYNEQFF. The rearrangement links TRBV7-9 to TRBJ2-1, with 12 nucleotides matching TRBD2. The CDR3 runs to 15 residues. Germline V gene data show CDR1 as SEHNR and CDR2 as FQNEAQ (reference sequence). The V segment lost 4 bases and the J segment 4 bases; nucleotides outside the gene matches: 2.

This clone has a handful of counts. This sequence joins TRBV6-5 and TRBJ1-5; D remains unclear. This CDR3 is 14 amino acids long. With 6 bases removed from V and 2 bases from J, the gap between germline ends came to 11 bases. CDR1 is MNHEY, CDR2 SVGAGI, per germline. CDR3 residues: CASRRLFGNQPQHF. CDR3 nucleotides: TGTGCCAGCAGGCGACTGTTTGGCAATCAGCCCCAGCATTTT.

This sequence joins TRBV5-6 and TRBJ2-5; D gene unclear. The ends were cut back, 1 base at V and 4 bases at J, with 8 bases in the middle. The CDR3 loop spans 13 amino acids. Germline lookup yields CDR1 SGHDT and CDR2 YYEEEE. The CDR3, as DNA: TGTGCCAGCAGCTTGTTTACTACAGAGACCCAGTACTTC. This translates into CASSLFTTETQYF.

V gene TRBV28 combines with J gene TRBJ2-1, with D possibly being TRBD2 (5 bases). Germline values: CDR1 MDHEN, CDR2 SYDVKM. The CDR3 is 15 residues long. The ends were cut back, 6 bases at V and 2 bases at J, with 14 bases in the middle. This CDR3 is CASSVRGSTYNEQFF. The CDR3 nucleotides read TGTGCCAGCAGCGTACGGGGTTCTACCTACAATGAGCAGTTCTTC.

This clone was seen only a few times. The chain carries TRBV18 and TRBJ1-1; 7 nucleotides align to TRBD1. Trimming removed 5 bases from V and 4 bases from J; junction bases left unmatched: 10. The CDR3 loop spans 15 amino acids. CDR1 and CDR2 from the germline V gene are KGHSH and LQKENI. This chain's CDR3 is CASSSLTGFATEAFF. The CDR3 DNA is TGTGCCAGCTCATCGCTGACAGGGTTCGCCACTGAAGCTTTCTTT.

By share of the sample, this clone is medium-sized. V usage is TRBV7-2 and J usage is TRBJ1-5; TRBD1 might be the D (5 bases). The germline gives CDR1 SGHTA, CDR2 FQGNSA. Trimming took off 1 base at V and 4 bases at J, with 17 bases between the two ends. This CDR3 has 17 amino acids. Here the CDR3 reads CASSLEGVNIVNQPQHF. The CDR3 region has the DNA TGTGCCAGCAGCTTAGAAGGGGTAAATATTGTTAATCAGCCCCAGCATTTT.

The chain links TRBV4-1 to TRBJ1-5, with D hard to call. The V end was cut by 0 bases, the J end by 5 bases, with 11 bases between. The CDR3 spans 15 residues. The germline V gene has CDR1 MGHRA and CDR2 YSYEKL. CDR3 region: CASSQENMGDQPQHF. The CDR3 DNA reads as TGCGCCAGCAGCCAAGAGAATATGGGCGATCAGCCCCAGCATTTT.

Only a few counts were recorded for this clone. The V gene is TRBV6-5, the J gene TRBJ2-7; TRBD2 matches at 10 bases. The CDR3 length is 14 residues. The J segment lost 3 bases and the V segment lost 5 bases, leaving 4 bases of the junction unmatched. From germline, CDR1 is MNHEY and CDR2 SVGAGI. The CDR3 loop reads CASSPGLASYEQYF. Written as DNA, the CDR3 is TGTGCCAGCAGTCCGGGACTAGCGAGCTACGAGCAGTACTTC.

By its share, this clone is medium-sized. The V and J genes are TRBV4-3 and TRBJ2-1, with 7 bases identical to TRBD1. The CDR3 is made up of 15 amino acids. V gave up 4 bases and J gave up 2 bases; unmatched junction bases: 5. In germline, CDR1 is LGHNA, CDR2 YSLEER. The CDR3 sequence is CASSRGQNPYNEQFF. The CDR3 DNA sequence: TGCGCCAGCAGCCGGGGACAGAATCCCTACAATGAGCAGTTCTTC.

The J gene is TRBJ1-1, the V gene TRBV5-1; D might be TRBD1 (5 bases). The CDR3 is made up of 15 amino acids. Trimming pared 2 bases from V and 5 bases from J, leaving 16 bases between. Germline V gene data show CDR1 as SGHRS and CDR2 as YFSETQ. CDR3 DNA sequence: TGCGCCAGCAGCTTAGTGTTCGGGGGTGAGACTGAAGCTTTCTTT. Translation: CASSLVFGGETEAFF. Based on the CDR3 plus reference TRBV5-1 and TRBJ1-1, the full variable domain is KAGVTQTPRYLIKTRGQQVTLSCSPISGHRSVSWYQQTPGQGLQFLFEYFSETQRNKGNFPGRFSGRQFSNSRSEMNVSTLELGDSALYLCASSLVFGGETEAFFGQGTRLTVV.

This clone showed up just a few times. The V gene is TRBV7-2, the J gene TRBJ2-7; D not certain. The V gene lost 4 bases and the J gene lost 3 bases, with 4 bases spanning the gap. Germline-derived CDR1 and CDR2 are SGHTA and FQGNSA. The CDR3 length is 11 residues. The CDR3 sequence is CASSSYYEQYF. CDR3 nucleotides: TGTGCCAGCAGCTCTTACTACGAGCAGTACTTC.

The chain uses TRBV5-4 and TRBJ2-7; 7 bases agree with TRBD2. The CDR3 has 14 amino acids. After removal of 0 bases from V and 5 bases from J, the junction contained 5 bases not matched to a gene. From germline, CDR1 is SGHNT and CDR2 YYREEE (reference sequence). The CDR3, as DNA: TGTGCCAGCAGCTTGGAACTAGCGAATAACGAGCAGTACTTC. Translated, it gives CASSLELANNEQYF.

This clone has more than one count but fewer than ten. The V gene is TRBV7-2, the J gene TRBJ2-7, with D possibly TRBD2 on 5 matching bases. CDR1 SGHTA and CDR2 FQGNSA come from the germline V gene. V was pared by 7 bases and J by 3 bases, with 13 bases between. The CDR3 spans 13 residues. The CDR3: CASKAGSSYEQYF. The CDR3 DNA follows: TGTGCCAGCAAGGCGGGCTCGAGCTACGAGCAGTACTTC.

V and J are TRBV15 and TRBJ2-1; 8 bases line up with TRBD1. Germline V lookup: CDR1 LNHNV, CDR2 YYDKDF (reference sequence). Trimming at V came to 4 bases and at J to 2 bases, leaving 7 bases not matched to a gene. The CDR3 has 16 amino acids. CDR3 in amino acids: CATSTRTGPPYNEQFF. In DNA form, the CDR3 reads TGTGCCACCAGCACTCGGACAGGGCCACCCTACAATGAGCAGTTCTTC.

This chain uses TRBV4-1 with TRBJ2-7; 11 bases match TRBD2. The ends lost 0 bases at V and 3 bases at J; junction bases unmatched: 10. From germline, CDR1 is MGHRA and CDR2 YSYEKL. The CDR3 consists of 18 residues. DNA of the CDR3: TGCGCCAGCAGCCAAGATCAGGGTCTAGCGGGAGGTTTCTACGAGCAGTACTTC. Its protein is CASSQDQGLAGGFYEQYF.

This clone was counted between two and nine times. V is TRBV29-1 and J is TRBJ2-5, with no clear D. This CDR3 is 13 amino acids long. The germline gives CDR1 SQVTM, CDR2 ANQGSEA. V shed 8 bases and J shed 1 base, with 14 bases lying between them. The CDR3 DNA reads TGCAGCATGGCCCGGGTTGCCCAAGAGACCCAGTACTTC. Translating it yields CSMARVAQETQYF.

This chain joins TRBV11-2 and TRBJ1-2, with unresolved D. This CDR3 is 14 amino acids long. Germline V gene sequence: CDR1 SGHAT, CDR2 FQNNGV. Trimming left V 1 base short and J 4 bases short, with 10 bases between. The CDR3 is CASSLVAGAYGYTF. DNA for the CDR3: TGTGCCAGCAGCTTAGTCGCAGGCGCCTATGGCTACACCTTC.

The gene calls are TRBV29-1 and TRBJ1-2, with TRBD1 identical over 10 bases. This CDR3 comprises 14 residues. With V trimmed by 3 bases and J by 7 bases, 8 bases remained unmatched. CDR1 and CDR2 (germline): SQVTM, ANQGSEA. The CDR3 sequence is CSVDPAGQGVGYTF. CDR3 bases: TGCAGCGTTGACCCGGCCGGACAGGGGGTTGGCTACACCTTC.

The genes are TRBV7-9 and TRBJ1-4, with 10 bases fitting TRBD1. Germline CDR1 reads SEHNR; CDR2 reads FQNEAQ (reference sequence). CDR3 length: 15 residues. Trimming took 8 bases from V and 3 from J; bases not matched to a gene: 6. DNA for the CDR3: TGTGCCAGCGGACGACAGGGGGCTTCTAATGAAAAACTGTTTTTT. Translation: CASGRQGASNEKLFF.

V and J are TRBV30 and TRBJ1-4; the match to TRBD1 covers 7 bases. The CDR3 spans 14 residues. CDR1 is GTSNPN and CDR2 is SVGIG in the germline V gene (reference sequence). The ends lost 5 bases at V and 4 bases at J; junction bases unmatched: 7. CDR3 in DNA: TGTGCCTGGGCCTTGGGACAGAATAATGAAAAACTGTTTTTT. Amino acid sequence: CAWALGQNNEKLFF.

This clone was detected a few times. The rearrangement links TRBV13 to TRBJ1-2; possibly TRBD1 for D (5 bases). Trimming took off 0 bases at V and 5 bases at J, with 13 bases between the two ends. From germline, CDR1 is PRHDT and CDR2 FYEKMQ (reference sequence). There are 15 residues in the CDR3. The CDR3 sequence is CASSLGGGSRYGYTF. The CDR3 DNA reads TGTGCCAGCAGCTTAGGCGGGGGGTCTAGGTATGGCTACACCTTC. Combining the CDR3 with reference TRBV13 and TRBJ1-2 gives the whole variable domain AAGVIQSPRHLIKEKRETATLKCYPIPRHDTVYWYQQGPGQDPQFLISFYEKMQSDKGSIPDRFSAQQFSDYHSELNMSSLELGDSALYFCASSLGGGSRYGYTFGSGTRLTVV.